Listed below are T cell receptor beta chains from one sample, sequenced in a study of blood T cell repertoires in COVID-19. Sequencing was performed with immunoSEQ multiplex PCR; in TCRdb, only in-frame clones are kept and a portion is missing. This sample carries roughly 120,000 clones, about 91% of them seen once, and the ten largest clones take 0.88%. The sequenced material came from peripheral blood. All receptors derive from a woman in her forties or fifties with active or convalescent COVID-19. CDR3s include the opening cysteine and the closing phenylalanine or tryptophan. Each record gives: clone size, D gene, V gene, J gene, CDR3 protein, CDR3 DNA. The D gene is left open where the match is weak. Size is stated for part of the rows, as once, few or many counts, or as a class when the clone is expanded.

clone_size: .
d_call: .
v_call: TRBV30
j_call: TRBJ1-1
cdr3_aa: CAWSITGKDTEAFF
cdr3_nt: TGTGCCTGGAGTATTACAGGGAAGGACACTGAAGCTTTCTTT

clone_size: .
d_call: .
v_call: TRBV9
j_call: TRBJ2-3
cdr3_aa: CASSVGWSPDTQYF
cdr3_nt: TGTGCCAGCAGCGTAGGGTGGAGCCCAGATACGCAGTATTTT

clone_size: .
d_call: .
v_call: TRBV2
j_call: TRBJ2-1
cdr3_aa: CASSTDRNNEQFF
cdr3_nt: TGTGCCAGCAGTACCGACAGAAACAATGAGCAGTTCTTC

clone_size: .
d_call: .
v_call: TRBV7-2
j_call: TRBJ1-4
cdr3_aa: CASSQAFTNEKLFF
cdr3_nt: TGTGCCAGCAGCCAGGCTTTTACTAATGAAAAACTGTTTTTT

clone_size: .
d_call: TRBD1
v_call: TRBV10-3
j_call: TRBJ1-2
cdr3_aa: CAISLTGGENGYTF
cdr3_nt: TGTGCCATCAGTCTAACAGGGGGCGAAAATGGCTACACCTTC

clone_size: few
d_call: .
v_call: TRBV7-2
j_call: TRBJ1-2
cdr3_aa: CASSLDFRGIYGYTF
cdr3_nt: TGTGCCAGCAGCTTAGATTTCAGGGGCATCTATGGCTACACCTTC

clone_size: .
d_call: TRBD1
v_call: TRBV27
j_call: TRBJ1-2
cdr3_aa: CASSSGTGAHYGYTF
cdr3_nt: TGTGCCAGCAGTTCAGGGACAGGGGCTCACTATGGCTACACCTTC

clone_size: once
d_call: .
v_call: TRBV7-9
j_call: TRBJ2-7
cdr3_aa: CASSTSSSSPYEQYF
cdr3_nt: TGTGCCAGCAGCACGTCTAGCAGCTCGCCCTACGAGCAGTACTTC

clone_size: .
d_call: .
v_call: TRBV7-9
j_call: TRBJ1-2
cdr3_aa: CASRPGEGGYTF
cdr3_nt: TGTGCCAGCAGGCCCGGGGAAGGAGGCTACACCTTC

clone_size: once
d_call: .
v_call: TRBV7-2
j_call: TRBJ2-2
cdr3_aa: CASSLGPTGELFF
cdr3_nt: TGTGCCAGCAGCTTAGGGCCCACCGGGGAGCTGTTTTTT

clone_size: .
d_call: TRBD2
v_call: TRBV4-3
j_call: TRBJ2-7
cdr3_aa: CASSLGLAGAYEQYF
cdr3_nt: TGCGCCAGCAGCCTAGGACTAGCGGGAGCCTACGAGCAGTACTTC

clone_size: .
d_call: .
v_call: TRBV9
j_call: TRBJ2-1
cdr3_aa: CASSVDGGSSYNEQFF
cdr3_nt: TGTGCCAGCAGCGTAGATGGTGGGAGCTCCTACAATGAGCAGTTCTTC

clone_size: .
d_call: TRBD2
v_call: TRBV28
j_call: TRBJ2-1
cdr3_aa: CASSTQLLAGGPDEQFF
cdr3_nt: TGTGCCAGCAGTACCCAATTACTAGCGGGAGGGCCCGATGAGCAGTTCTTC

clone_size: .
d_call: TRBD2
v_call: TRBV18
j_call: TRBJ2-7
cdr3_aa: CASSPPGLAGVSEQYF
cdr3_nt: TGTGCCAGCTCACCCCCGGGACTAGCGGGAGTCAGTGAGCAGTACTTC

clone_size: .
d_call: .
v_call: TRBV7-8
j_call: TRBJ2-7
cdr3_aa: CASSLAPYEQYF
cdr3_nt: TGTGCCAGCAGCTTAGCTCCTTACGAGCAGTACTTC

clone_size: once
d_call: TRBD2
v_call: TRBV9
j_call: TRBJ2-5
cdr3_aa: CASSGSGIGQETQYF
cdr3_nt: TGTGCCAGCAGCGGTAGCGGGATAGGTCAAGAGACCCAGTACTTC

clone_size: once
d_call: TRBD2
v_call: TRBV15
j_call: TRBJ2-7
cdr3_aa: CATSRGGLAGPYEQYF
cdr3_nt: TGTGCCACCAGCAGGGGGGGGCTAGCGGGACCCTACGAGCAGTACTTC

clone_size: once
d_call: .
v_call: TRBV19
j_call: TRBJ2-7
cdr3_aa: CASSISPTGAGQYF
cdr3_nt: TGTGCCAGTAGTATAAGCCCAACTGGGGCCGGGCAGTACTTC

clone_size: .
d_call: .
v_call: TRBV5-1
j_call: TRBJ2-5
cdr3_aa: CASSFKGDETQYF
cdr3_nt: TGCGCCAGCAGCTTTAAGGGGGACGAGACCCAGTACTTC

clone_size: .
d_call: TRBD1
v_call: TRBV9
j_call: TRBJ1-3
cdr3_aa: CASSIRGQSGNTIYF
cdr3_nt: TGTGCCAGCAGCATAAGGGGGCAATCTGGAAACACCATATATTTT

clone_size: .
d_call: .
v_call: TRBV5-6
j_call: TRBJ1-4
cdr3_aa: CASSLVGQGNEKLFF
cdr3_nt: TGTGCCAGCAGCTTGGTAGGCCAGGGGAACGAAAAACTGTTTTTT

clone_size: .
d_call: .
v_call: TRBV7-9
j_call: TRBJ2-3
cdr3_aa: CASSLATSTDTQYF
cdr3_nt: TGTGCCAGCAGCCTAGCGACTAGCACAGATACGCAGTATTTT

clone_size: .
d_call: .
v_call: TRBV2
j_call: TRBJ1-4
cdr3_aa: CVSTSQQGGGEKLFF
cdr3_nt: TGTGTCAGCACCTCTCAACAGGGAGGGGGAGAAAAACTGTTTTTT

clone_size: .
d_call: .
v_call: TRBV7-2
j_call: TRBJ2-2
cdr3_aa: CASSPRQLTGELFF
cdr3_nt: TGTGCCAGCAGCCCCCGACAGCTGACCGGGGAGCTGTTTTTT

clone_size: .
d_call: TRBD2
v_call: TRBV11-3
j_call: TRBJ2-1
cdr3_aa: CASSLEGTSGSKNRNEQFF
cdr3_nt: TGTGCCAGCAGCTTAGAGGGGACTAGCGGTTCTAAAAATCGCAATGAGCAGTTCTTC

clone_size: .
d_call: .
v_call: TRBV11-1
j_call: TRBJ2-2
cdr3_aa: CASSLGQLLNTGELFF
cdr3_nt: TGTGCCAGCAGCTTAGGACAGCTCCTGAACACCGGGGAGCTGTTTTTT

clone_size: .
d_call: .
v_call: TRBV27
j_call: TRBJ2-3
cdr3_aa: CASSGTSTDTQYF
cdr3_nt: TGTGCCAGCAGCGGGACTAGCACAGATACGCAGTATTTT

clone_size: .
d_call: .
v_call: TRBV18
j_call: TRBJ2-1
cdr3_aa: CASSPAALGGASYNEQFF
cdr3_nt: TGTGCCAGCTCACCAGCCGCACTTGGGGGGGCCTCCTACAATGAGCAGTTCTTC

clone_size: .
d_call: .
v_call: TRBV11-3
j_call: TRBJ2-3
cdr3_aa: CASSLESTDTQYF
cdr3_nt: TGTGCCAGCAGCTTAGAGTCAACAGATACGCAGTATTTT

clone_size: .
d_call: .
v_call: TRBV20-1
j_call: TRBJ1-1
cdr3_aa: CSAVNTEAFF
cdr3_nt: TGCAGTGCCGTAAACACTGAAGCTTTCTTT

clone_size: .
d_call: .
v_call: TRBV5-1
j_call: TRBJ2-7
cdr3_aa: CASSTLQGNEQYF
cdr3_nt: TGCGCCAGCAGCACCTTACAGGGTAACGAGCAGTACTTC

clone_size: .
d_call: .
v_call: TRBV10-1
j_call: TRBJ2-7
cdr3_aa: CASIRTGVKQYF
cdr3_nt: TGCGCCAGCATCAGAACGGGGGTTAAGCAGTACTTC

clone_size: .
d_call: TRBD1
v_call: TRBV19
j_call: TRBJ2-7
cdr3_aa: CASSTWDSLDSISYEQYF
cdr3_nt: TGTGCCAGTAGTACGTGGGACAGCCTGGACTCGATCTCCTACGAGCAGTACTTC

clone_size: few
d_call: .
v_call: TRBV7-9
j_call: TRBJ1-1
cdr3_aa: CASNSGRGNTEAFF
cdr3_nt: TGTGCCAGCAACTCGGGGCGGGGGAACACTGAAGCTTTCTTT

clone_size: .
d_call: TRBD2
v_call: TRBV5-4
j_call: TRBJ2-2
cdr3_aa: CASSTASGRSTGELFF
cdr3_nt: TGTGCCAGCAGCACCGCTAGCGGGAGGTCCACCGGGGAGCTGTTTTTT

clone_size: .
d_call: .
v_call: TRBV5-1
j_call: TRBJ1-6
cdr3_aa: CASSLSAGRNSPLHF
cdr3_nt: TGCGCCAGCAGCTTGTCGGCAGGGAGGAATTCACCCCTCCACTTT

clone_size: few
d_call: .
v_call: TRBV7-9
j_call: TRBJ1-2
cdr3_aa: CASSPEGGLSGGYTF
cdr3_nt: TGTGCCAGCAGCCCCGAGGGTGGACTATCCGGGGGCTACACCTTC

clone_size: .
d_call: TRBD2
v_call: TRBV2
j_call: TRBJ2-3
cdr3_aa: CASSGTLAGYRTDTQYF
cdr3_nt: TGTGCCAGCAGTGGGACCCTAGCGGGATATCGCACAGATACGCAGTATTTT

clone_size: .
d_call: .
v_call: TRBV7-9
j_call: TRBJ2-3
cdr3_aa: CASSLATTGPSHTQYF
cdr3_nt: TGTGCCAGCAGCTTAGCGACGACAGGACCTTCCCATACGCAGTATTTT

clone_size: .
d_call: .
v_call: TRBV6-2/TRBV6-3
j_call: TRBJ2-1
cdr3_aa: CASSSPATSYSSYNEQFF
cdr3_nt: TGTGCCAGCAGTTCCCCCGCGACTAGTTACAGCTCCTACAATGAGCAGTTCTTC

clone_size: .
d_call: TRBD1
v_call: TRBV28
j_call: TRBJ1-4
cdr3_aa: CASSPSAGGGEKLFF
cdr3_nt: TGTGCCAGCAGTCCTTCGGCAGGGGGCGGTGAAAAACTGTTTTTT

clone_size: .
d_call: .
v_call: TRBV3-1/TRBV3-2
j_call: TRBJ1-1
cdr3_aa: CASSRLQGNTEAFF
cdr3_nt: TGTGCCAGCAGCCGTTTACAGGGGAACACTGAAGCTTTCTTT

clone_size: .
d_call: .
v_call: TRBV4-2
j_call: TRBJ2-7
cdr3_aa: CASSPEARTTAPYEQYF
cdr3_nt: TGTGCCAGCAGCCCAGAGGCCCGGACTACTGCCCCCTACGAGCAGTACTTC

clone_size: .
d_call: .
v_call: TRBV28
j_call: TRBJ1-1
cdr3_aa: CASSLPRLMNTEAFF
cdr3_nt: TGTGCCAGCAGCCTACCACGTCTAATGAACACTGAAGCTTTCTTT

clone_size: .
d_call: TRBD2
v_call: TRBV5-5
j_call: TRBJ2-5
cdr3_aa: CASSLGAGGKQETQYF
cdr3_nt: TGTGCCAGCAGCTTGGGGGCGGGAGGGAAACAAGAGACCCAGTACTTC

clone_size: .
d_call: TRBD2
v_call: TRBV7-2
j_call: TRBJ2-1
cdr3_aa: CASRAGRLAGGSSYNEQFF
cdr3_nt: TGTGCCAGCAGAGCGGGACGACTAGCGGGAGGAAGCTCCTACAATGAGCAGTTCTTC

clone_size: .
d_call: TRBD2
v_call: TRBV19
j_call: TRBJ2-2
cdr3_aa: CASIATSGGTGELFF
cdr3_nt: TGTGCCAGTATCGCCACTAGCGGGGGCACCGGGGAGCTGTTTTTT

clone_size: .
d_call: TRBD1
v_call: TRBV25-1
j_call: TRBJ1-4
cdr3_aa: CASKSDREGEKLFF
cdr3_nt: TGTGCCAGCAAATCTGACAGGGAAGGCGAAAAACTGTTTTTT

clone_size: once
d_call: .
v_call: TRBV28
j_call: TRBJ1-6
cdr3_aa: CASSPGHLWSSPLHF
cdr3_nt: TGTGCCAGCAGTCCCGGACACCTATGGAGCTCACCCCTCCACTTT

clone_size: .
d_call: TRBD2
v_call: TRBV10-3
j_call: TRBJ2-1
cdr3_aa: CAIRGTSGSTNEQFF
cdr3_nt: TGTGCCATCAGAGGGACTAGCGGGAGTACAAATGAGCAGTTCTTC

clone_size: .
d_call: TRBD2
v_call: TRBV28
j_call: TRBJ2-5
cdr3_aa: CAVEAGTSVQETQYF
cdr3_nt: TGTGCCGTCGAGGCGGGGACTAGCGTACAAGAGACCCAGTACTTC

clone_size: .
d_call: .
v_call: TRBV5-4
j_call: TRBJ2-2
cdr3_aa: CASTLGIAGDTGELFF
cdr3_nt: TGTGCCAGCACCCTGGGAATAGCAGGGGACACCGGGGAGCTGTTTTTT

clone_size: .
d_call: TRBD2
v_call: TRBV4-2
j_call: TRBJ2-1
cdr3_aa: CASSQDWASGQLSSYNEQFF
cdr3_nt: TGTGCCAGCAGCCAAGATTGGGCTAGCGGTCAGTTAAGCTCCTACAATGAGCAGTTCTTC

clone_size: .
d_call: .
v_call: TRBV28
j_call: TRBJ2-2
cdr3_aa: CASSRQTGLNTGELFF
cdr3_nt: TGTGCCAGCAGTCGCCAGACAGGACTGAACACCGGGGAGCTGTTTTTT

clone_size: .
d_call: .
v_call: TRBV4-1
j_call: TRBJ1-2
cdr3_aa: CASSQAPGLGGYTF
cdr3_nt: TGCGCCAGCAGCCAAGCTCCAGGCCTTGGAGGCTACACCTTC